The T cell receptor beta chain described here comes from a study of blood T cells in healthy people across ages. A second PCR of 7 to 11 cycles used a sample-barcoded 5' primer and a J-beta primer mix. One entry per CDR3 protein, called by TCRdb with MiXCR from the 5' RACE reads. The table has 1.5 million to 2 million distinct CDR3 sequences, about 31% seen once; the top ten hold over 9%. Germline V gives CDR1 WNHNN, CDR2 SYGVQD (reference sequence). With 2 bases removed from V and 3 bases from J, the gap between germline ends came to 10 bases. The CDR3 has 15 amino acids. This clonotype showed up just a few times.

Sequenced: blood. The chain uses TRBV10-1 and TRBJ2-2; no reliable D call. The TCR originated in a woman under 40 in good health. The CDR3, as DNA: TGCGCCAGCAGTGAGGCCAGATCTTACACCGGGGAGCTGTTTTTT. It is translated as CASSEARSYTGELFF.